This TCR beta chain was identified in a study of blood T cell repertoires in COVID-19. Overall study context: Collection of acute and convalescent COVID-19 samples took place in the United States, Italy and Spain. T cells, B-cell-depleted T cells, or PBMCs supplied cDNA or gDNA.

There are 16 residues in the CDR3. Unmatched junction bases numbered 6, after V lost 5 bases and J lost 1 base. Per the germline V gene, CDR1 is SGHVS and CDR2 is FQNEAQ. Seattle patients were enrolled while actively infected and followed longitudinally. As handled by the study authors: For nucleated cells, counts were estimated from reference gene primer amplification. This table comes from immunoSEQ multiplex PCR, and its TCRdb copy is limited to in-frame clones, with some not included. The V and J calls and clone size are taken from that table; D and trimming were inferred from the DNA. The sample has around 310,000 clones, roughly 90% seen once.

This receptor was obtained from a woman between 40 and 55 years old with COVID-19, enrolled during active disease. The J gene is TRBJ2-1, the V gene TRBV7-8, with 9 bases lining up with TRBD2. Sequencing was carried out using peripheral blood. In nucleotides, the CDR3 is TGTGCCAGCAGCCATTTTGCGGGAGGGTCCTACAATGAGCAGTTCTTC. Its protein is CASSHFAGGSYNEQFF.